This T cell receptor (beta chain) appears in the sequencing data of a study of T cell responses to AZD1222 COVID-19 vaccine. Findings and limits, study-wide: Unmutated variant regions reportedly attract nearly half of all spike-specific TCRs. AZD1222 recipients seropositive at baseline numbered only 6 or 7.

Sequencing used immunoSEQ multiplex PCR; TCRdb keeps in-frame clones, though not all of them. The sample holds some 120,000 clones; about 90% are singletons and the top ten take about 4.3%. About this clone: Its specificity is not known.

The length of the CDR3 is 15 residues. Germline values: CDR1 MDHEN, CDR2 SYDVKM. The V gene lost 11 bases and the J gene lost 0 bases, with 16 bases spanning the gap. The sample was peripheral blood, taken on day 0 of MenACWY control vaccination. The J gene is TRBJ1-4, the V gene TRBV28; D is perhaps TRBD1 (5 bases). This TCR derives from an adult in good health. The CDR3 reads CAAGGETATNEKLFF. The CDR3 nucleotides are TGTGCCGCTGGGGGGGAGACCGCAACTAATGAAAAACTGTTTTTT.